This T cell receptor beta chain was identified during a study of control samples from healthy donors and cancer patients. There are 18 residues in the CDR3. Germline CDR1 and CDR2: SNHLY and FYNNEI. V was trimmed by 2 bases and J by 0 bases, leaving 17 bases between them. Repertoires were generated with immunoSEQ multiplex PCR, while TCRdb's copy carries only in-frame clones and drops some. The profile shows hundreds of thousands of clones, over 70% of them singletons. The TCR comes from a woman between 55 and 75 years old with lung cancer. J is TRBJ1-5 and V is TRBV2; no reliable D call. What was sequenced was PBMCs. The CDR3 protein is CASSEFGVGSYSNQPQHF. The CDR3 DNA reads as TGTGCCAGCAGTGAATTCGGGGTTGGGAGTTATAGCAATCAGCCCCAGCATTTT.